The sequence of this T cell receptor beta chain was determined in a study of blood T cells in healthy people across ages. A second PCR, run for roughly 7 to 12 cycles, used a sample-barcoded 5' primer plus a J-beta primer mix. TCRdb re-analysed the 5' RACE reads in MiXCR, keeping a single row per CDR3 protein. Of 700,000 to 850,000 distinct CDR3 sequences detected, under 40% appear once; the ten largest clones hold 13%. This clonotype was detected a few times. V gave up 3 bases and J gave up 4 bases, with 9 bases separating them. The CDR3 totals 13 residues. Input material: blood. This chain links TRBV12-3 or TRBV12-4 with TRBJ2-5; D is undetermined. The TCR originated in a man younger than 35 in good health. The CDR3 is CASSFGVAETQYF. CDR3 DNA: TGTGCCAGCAGTTTTGGTGTGGCAGAGACCCAGTACTTC.